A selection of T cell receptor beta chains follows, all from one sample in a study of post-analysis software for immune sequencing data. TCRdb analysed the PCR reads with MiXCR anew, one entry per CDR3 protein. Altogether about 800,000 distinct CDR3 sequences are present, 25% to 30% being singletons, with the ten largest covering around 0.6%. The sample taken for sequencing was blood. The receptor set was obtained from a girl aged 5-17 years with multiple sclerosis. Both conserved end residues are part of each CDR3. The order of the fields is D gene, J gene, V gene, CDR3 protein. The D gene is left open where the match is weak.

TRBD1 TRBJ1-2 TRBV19 CASSNTGGNYGYTF
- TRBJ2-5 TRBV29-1 CSVEVPIPAQYF
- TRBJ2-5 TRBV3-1 CASSQIRPGIQETQYF
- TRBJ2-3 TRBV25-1 CASSSTIESTDTQYF
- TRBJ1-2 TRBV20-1 CSARNYERKDGYTF
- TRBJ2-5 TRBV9 CASSGVQGSGEETQYF
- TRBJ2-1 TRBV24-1 CATSDLGSGSYNEQFF
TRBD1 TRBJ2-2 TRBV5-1 CASNSDRAGTGELFF
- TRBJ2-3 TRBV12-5 CASGLETDTQYF
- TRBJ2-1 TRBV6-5 CASSYSSGSFQFF
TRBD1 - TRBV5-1 CASSLARQGLTSEQYF
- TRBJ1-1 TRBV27 CASSLFGANTEAFF
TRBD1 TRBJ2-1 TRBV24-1 CATSDLGGQGNNEQFF
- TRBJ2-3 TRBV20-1 CSATQDTQYF
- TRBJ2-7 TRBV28 CASSPPGQPYEQYF
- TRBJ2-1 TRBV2 CASTADYQQFF
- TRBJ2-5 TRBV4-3 CASSPRLGPETQYF
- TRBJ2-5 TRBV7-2 CASSLRSGLQETQYF
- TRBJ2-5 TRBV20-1 CSVEEFGGLQETQYF
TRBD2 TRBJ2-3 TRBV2 CASSESAGGPPDTQYF
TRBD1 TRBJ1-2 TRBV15 CATSRGDRFNYGHTF
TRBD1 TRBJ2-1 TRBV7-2 CASSKEGQVMNNEQFF
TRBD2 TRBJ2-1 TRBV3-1 CASSQGTSGSMGNEQFF
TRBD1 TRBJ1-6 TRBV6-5 CASGRDRAEMASPLHF
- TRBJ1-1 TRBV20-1 CSASSDGVSSGTFF
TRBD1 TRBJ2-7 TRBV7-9 CASSPRGQNEQYF
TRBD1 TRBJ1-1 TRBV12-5 CASGEGQGPTEAFF
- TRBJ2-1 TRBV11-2 CASSLKAGSYNEQFF
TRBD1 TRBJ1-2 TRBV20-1 CSAREVGQVHRKNYGYTF
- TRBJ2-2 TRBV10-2 CASSETRGTGELFF
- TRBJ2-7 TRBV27 CASSFLPSYEQYF
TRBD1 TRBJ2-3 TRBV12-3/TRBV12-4 CASRPTGGITDTQYF
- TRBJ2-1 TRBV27 CASSSYSGSRPFF
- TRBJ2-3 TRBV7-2 CASSWKSTDTQYF
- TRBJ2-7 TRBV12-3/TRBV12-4 CASSLARVTYEQYF
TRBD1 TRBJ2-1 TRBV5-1 CASRVGYRTGGDNEQFF
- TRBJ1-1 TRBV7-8 CASSLALWQTNTEAFF
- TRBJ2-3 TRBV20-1 CSASETTDTQYF
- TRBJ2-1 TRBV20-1 CSVPRSLGNEQFF
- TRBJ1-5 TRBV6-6 CASRHLVAEGNQPQHF
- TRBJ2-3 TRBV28 CASSFWQGRGTDTQYF
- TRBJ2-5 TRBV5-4 CASSLEAAQETQYF
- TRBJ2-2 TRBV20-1 CSASLAGRTGELFF
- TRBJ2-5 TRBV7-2 CASSLTTGSGTQYF
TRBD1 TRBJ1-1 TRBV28 CASSFETGANTEAFF
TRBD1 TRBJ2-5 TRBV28 CASSSGQEEIQETQYF
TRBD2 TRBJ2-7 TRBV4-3 CASSTGRAGYNEQYF
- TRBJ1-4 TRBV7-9 CASSPGRVNEKLFF
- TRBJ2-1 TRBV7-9 CASSPANEQFF
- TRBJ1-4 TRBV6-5 CASSSSLDATNEKLFF
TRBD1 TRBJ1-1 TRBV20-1 CSARATTGARSEAFF
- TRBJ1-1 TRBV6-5 CASSREQGLNTEAFF
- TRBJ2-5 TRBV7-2 CAIEMWGETQYF
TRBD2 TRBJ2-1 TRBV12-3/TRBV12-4 CASSLTRLALRGNEQFF
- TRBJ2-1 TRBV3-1 CASSQEDYNEQFF
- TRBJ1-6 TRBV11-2 CASSTSPSIQPLHF
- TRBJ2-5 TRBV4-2 CASSQETVGRETQYF
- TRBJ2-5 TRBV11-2 CASSLETSKETQYF
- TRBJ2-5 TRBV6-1 CASSEVSRGETQYF